This T cell receptor beta chain was observed in a study of shared clonotypes between healthy human individuals. V trimming: 0 bases; J trimming: 5 bases; junction bases outside the gene matches: 4. The CDR3 has 14 residues. Germline V gene sequence: CDR1 SGHTS, CDR2 YDEGEE. The protocol was immunoSEQ multiplex PCR, while the TCRdb copy is restricted to in-frame clones and leaves out a portion. The profile shows about 1 million clones, roughly 75% of them singletons. Sequences were obtained from memory CD4+ T cells sorted from blood. The subset here: CD45RA-negative fraction. The receptor was isolated from a man between 18 and 29 years old in good health. V is TRBV5-8 and J is TRBJ1-1; 7 bases agree with TRBD1. The CDR3 DNA sequence: TGTGCCAGCAGCTTGGTAGGGGGCGAGACTGAAGCTTTCTTT. This encodes CASSLVGGETEAFF.